Listed here are 32 T cell receptor beta chains from one sample, sequenced in a study of T cell repertoires in cytomegalovirus infection. TCRdb independently ran MiXCR on the reads; one entry per CDR3 protein. This sample has roughly 140,000 distinct CDR3 sequences, with 23% found just once. Source material: PBMCs. The receptors originated from a human donor in good health (CMV status not recorded). Some clones in this sample may be carry-over from other donors' samples.

This chain joins TRBV20-1 and TRBJ1-1; D possibly corresponds to TRBD1 (5 bases). CDR1 is DFQATT, CDR2 SNEGSKA, per germline (reference sequence). This CDR3 has 17 residues. Trimming removed 3 bases from V and 0 bases from J, with 20 bases in between. CDR3: CSARTQSGRFMNTEAFF. CDR3 DNA sequence: TGCAGTGCTAGGACCCAATCGGGACGGTTCATGAACACTGAAGCTTTCTTT.

The genes are TRBV20-1 and TRBJ2-1, with 8 bases lining up with TRBD2. V trimming: 6 bases; J trimming: 4 bases; junction bases outside the gene matches: 14. The CDR3 is 16 residues long. The germline V gene encodes CDR1 DFQATT and CDR2 SNEGSKA (reference sequence). CDR3 nucleotide sequence: TGCAGTGCCCCTCTTTCTCGGGGGGGCTTATACAATGAGCAGTTCTTC. Translated, it gives CSAPLSRGGLYNEQFF.

This clonotype was recorded a few times. The genes are TRBV7-6 and TRBJ2-7; 7 bases fit TRBD1. This CDR3 region has 13 residues. V trimming: 5 bases; J trimming: 3 bases; junction bases outside the gene matches: 4. The germline gives CDR1 SGHVS, CDR2 FNYEAQ. DNA of the CDR3: TGTGCCAGCAGCCCGGGACAGTTCTACGAGCAGTACTTC. The encoded protein is CASSPGQFYEQYF.

The chain employs TRBV20-1 and TRBJ2-6; 8 positions agree with TRBD1. The ends lost 1 base at V and 4 bases at J; junction bases unmatched: 12. The CDR3 is made up of 18 amino acids. Germline CDR1 is DFQATT and CDR2 is SNEGSKA (reference sequence). CDR3 loop: CSARVNDRGSSGANVLTF. CDR3 in DNA: TGCAGTGCTAGAGTGAATGACAGGGGTTCATCCGGGGCCAACGTCCTGACTTTC.

This sequence joins TRBV7-6 and TRBJ1-1; D is possibly TRBD1 (6 bases). V lost 5 bases to trimming and J lost 0 bases, with 13 bases between them. There are 15 residues in the CDR3. Germline V gene sequence: CDR1 SGHVS, CDR2 FNYEAQ. Here the CDR3 DNA reads TGTGCCAGCAGCAAAGCAGGACAGCTGAACACTGAAGCTTTCTTT. Protein product: CASSKAGQLNTEAFF.

The genes are TRBV23-1 and TRBJ2-5; 7 bases map to TRBD1. TRBV23-1 is placed among ORFs of uncertain function. V dropped 8 bases and J dropped 1; count of bases not matched to a gene: 4. The CDR3 contains 13 residues. In DNA, the CDR3 is TGCGCCAGCCCCCGGGACAGCCAAGAGACCCAGTACTTC. Translating it yields CASPRDSQETQYF.

The rearrangement uses TRBV27 and TRBJ2-7; TRBD1 is a possible D gene (6 bases). This CDR3 is 20 amino acids long. Per germline, CDR1 MNHEY and CDR2 SMNVEV (reference sequence). V was cut by 2 bases and J by 5 bases, with 31 bases left in between. CDR3 region: CASSLRGTLGTGTIGDEQYF. The CDR3 DNA is TGTGCCAGCAGTTTACGGGGTACGCTGGGAACCGGGACAATCGGCGACGAGCAGTACTTC.

Written as DNA, the CDR3 is TGTGCCAGCAGCTTTGGACAGGCTAATGAGCAGTTCTTC. It codes for CASSFGQANEQFF. V and J are TRBV7-3 and TRBJ2-1, with 7 nucleotides matching TRBD1. CDR1 and CDR2 (germline): SGHTA, FQGTGA. The J segment lost 7 bases and the V segment lost 3 bases, leaving 3 bases of the junction unmatched. This CDR3 has 13 amino acids.

The sample holds a few counts of this clonotype. CDR3 nucleotides: TGTGCCAGCAGTTCCGTGGGACAGGGGGGGATAATGACCACTGAAGCTTTCTTT. Amino acid sequence: CASSSVGQGGIMTTEAFF. V usage is TRBV12-3 or TRBV12-4 and J usage is TRBJ1-1; 11 bases agree with TRBD1. J lost 4 bases, V lost 4 bases, and 14 bases had no gene match. The CDR3 totals 18 residues.

V is TRBV18 and J is TRBJ1-2; D not resolved. V gave up 5 bases and J gave up 4 bases, with 8 bases separating them. This CDR3 is 12 amino acids long. Looked up from germline, CDR1 is KGHSH and CDR2 is LQKENI. In DNA, the CDR3 is TGTGCCAGCTCATCTGAAGCCTATGGCTACACCTTC. Its protein product is CASSSEAYGYTF.

This clonotype was detected a few times. The chain links TRBV28 to TRBJ2-7, with 7 bases matching TRBD1. The CDR3 spans 14 residues. J lost 3 bases, V lost 4 bases, and 6 bases had no gene match. Germline assignment: CDR1 MDHEN and CDR2 SYDVKM. CDR3 sequence (DNA): TGTGCCAGCAGTTACGGACAGGAACTCTACGAGCAGTACTTC. This translates into CASSYGQELYEQYF.

On this clonotype itself: Being one base from a much bigger clone, this may be a read error. The V gene is TRBV3-1, the J gene TRBJ2-2, with unresolved D. Germline-derived CDR1 and CDR2 are LGHDT and YNNKEL (reference sequence). The V end lost 0 bases, the J end lost 6 bases, and 8 bases lay between the germline ends. This CDR3 comprises 14 residues. CDR3 DNA sequence: TGTGCCAGCAGCCAAGATACACGGTCCGGGGAGCTGTTTTTT. Its protein product is CASSQDTRSGELFF.

In its sample, this clonotype was seen a few times. The V gene is TRBV7-8, the J gene TRBJ1-1, with D possibly matching TRBD1 (6 bases). CDR1 is SGHVS, CDR2 FQNEAQ, per germline. The germline V and J ends were trimmed by 5 bases and 4 bases, with 8 bases remaining between them. The length of the CDR3 is 12 residues. In DNA form, the CDR3 reads TGTGCCAGCAGCAAACAGGGCACTGAAGCTTTCTTT. Amino acids: CASSKQGTEAFF.

This clonotype has just a few counts. This sequence joins TRBV7-9 and TRBJ2-1, with TRBD1 identical over 9 bases. The V gene end was trimmed by 2 bases and the J gene end by 8 bases; junction bases not matched to a gene: 7. The CDR3 runs 15 residues. CDR1 SEHNR and CDR2 FQNEAQ come from the germline V gene (reference sequence). DNA for the CDR3: TGTGCCAGCAGCTTAATGGGACAGGGTAAATATGAGCAGTTCTTC. Translation: CASSLMGQGKYEQFF.

This clonotype turned up a few times. Because the CDR3's place on the DNA is in doubt, the DNA is left out and the CDR3 is given as listed by TCRdb. The chain links TRBV7-9 to TRBJ2-2. CDR1 is SEHNR and CDR2 is FQNEAQ in the germline V gene (reference sequence). The CDR3 is made up of 14 amino acids, end residues included. CDR3 loop: CASSPGLRAGELFF.

This clonotype was detected ten times or more. This chain links TRBV11-1 with TRBJ1-1; D uncertain. Germline V gives CDR1 SGHAT, CDR2 FQDESV (reference sequence). This CDR3 contains 14 residues. Deletions cut 5 bases from V and 0 bases from J, with 10 bases between. CDR3 protein: CASSLDGLNTEAFF. DNA for the CDR3: TGTGCCAGCAGCCTTGACGGTCTGAACACTGAAGCTTTCTTT.

This chain uses TRBV19 with TRBJ1-1; possible D gene TRBD1, 5 bases. The CDR3 is 12 amino acids. Per germline, CDR1 LNHDA and CDR2 SQIVND (reference sequence). Trimming cost V 3 bases and J 7 bases, with 9 bases left between them. DNA of the CDR3: TGTGCCAGTAGTATTGCAGACAGTGAAGCTTTCTTT. Protein product: CASSIADSEAFF.

This clonotype turned up a few times. This rearrangement joins TRBV27 to TRBJ2-1; D is uncertain. The CDR3 length is 15 residues. The V and J ends lost 6 bases and 3 bases respectively, with 15 bases between them. The V gene's germline CDR1 is MNHEY and CDR2 SMNVEV (reference sequence). The CDR3 loop is CASSIGTSDYNEQFF. CDR3 DNA: TGTGCCAGCAGCATCGGAACATCCGACTACAATGAGCAGTTCTTC.

The J gene is TRBJ2-3, the V gene TRBV6-2 or TRBV6-3; 9 bases are shared with TRBD2. Per the germline V gene, CDR1 is MNHEY and CDR2 is SVGEGT. There are 17 residues in the CDR3. The V and J ends lost 4 bases and 4 bases, in that order; junction bases with no gene match: 12. The CDR3 DNA reads as TGTGCCAGCAGTTCCCTTGGTAGCGGGAGTGAGGCAGATACGCAGTATTTT. This codes for CASSSLGSGSEADTQYF.

This clonotype was seen a handful of times. The gene calls are TRBV27 and TRBJ2-3, with 12 bases aligning to TRBD2. The germline gives CDR1 MNHEY, CDR2 SMNVEV (reference sequence). CDR3 length: 16 amino acids. With 5 bases clipped from V and 5 bases from J, the junction kept 8 bases outside the gene matches. The chain's CDR3 is CASSPSQGLAGDTQYF. The CDR3 DNA is TGTGCCAGCAGTCCCTCCCAGGGACTAGCGGGAGATACGCAGTATTTT.

This clonotype was recorded a few times. The chain carries TRBV7-6 and TRBJ2-7, with D hard to call. The CDR3 runs to 16 residues. Germline assignment: CDR1 SGHVS and CDR2 FNYEAQ. Trimming left V 1 base short and J 4 bases short, with 17 bases between. CDR3 in DNA: TGTGCCAGCAGCTTAGAGAGCGCGTCTCCCCCTTACGAGCAGTACTTC. It specifies CASSLESASPPYEQYF.

This clonotype was counted only a few times. The chain joins TRBV20-1 to TRBJ2-3; D is unresolved. V lost 2 bases and J lost 2, with 11 bases in between. The CDR3 is 14 amino acids. CDR1 is DFQATT and CDR2 is SNEGSKA in the germline V gene (reference sequence). In nucleotides, the CDR3 is TGCAGTGCTAGACCCGGAATACCCACAGATACGCAGTATTTT. This encodes CSARPGIPTDTQYF.

The table lists this clonotype with a few counts. CDR3 in DNA: TGTGCCAGCAGTTTCCGGAGCTCCTACAATGAGCAGTTCTTC. Its translation: CASSFRSSYNEQFF. The V and J genes are TRBV28 and TRBJ2-1; no clear D. Trimming shortened V by 3 bases and J by 0 bases, and 6 bases separated the two germline ends. The CDR3 covers 14 residues. Per germline, CDR1 MDHEN and CDR2 SYDVKM.

The V gene is TRBV7-2, the J gene TRBJ2-1; D is perhaps TRBD2 (6 bases). Between the trimmed V and J ends, which lost 4 bases and 8 bases, there was a span of 18 bases. This CDR3 is 15 amino acids long. Germline assignment: CDR1 SGHTA and CDR2 FQGNSA. The CDR3 bases are TGTGCCAGCAGCTCACGAGCGGGCATCTCTGATGAGCAGTTCTTC. Its translation: CASSSRAGISDEQFF.

This clonotype came up a few times. This chain connects TRBV7-2 to TRBJ2-3; 8 bases agree with TRBD2. This CDR3 region has 16 residues. The germline V gene has CDR1 SGHTA and CDR2 FQGNSA. The J segment lost 4 bases and the V segment lost 0 bases, leaving 6 bases of the junction unmatched. The CDR3 protein is CASSLALSRGADTQYF. CDR3 in DNA: TGTGCCAGCAGCTTAGCGCTATCGCGGGGGGCAGATACGCAGTATTTT. The full variable domain, completed using reference TRBV7-2 and TRBJ2-3, is GAGVSQSPSNKVTEKGKDVELRCDPISGHTALYWYRQSLGQGLEFLIYFQGNSAPDKSGLPSDRFSAERTGGSVSTLTIQRTQQEDSAVYLCASSLALSRGADTQYFGPGTRLTVL.

This clonotype appeared many times. The chain has TRBV28 and TRBJ1-5; D uncertain. The CDR3 sequence is 13 residues long. The ends were cut back, 3 bases at V and 1 base at J, with 4 bases in the middle. The germline CDR1 and CDR2 sequences are MDHEN and SYDVKM. CDR3: CASSFGSNQPQHF. DNA of the CDR3: TGTGCCAGCAGTTTCGGAAGCAATCAGCCCCAGCATTTT.

This clonotype appeared a few times. CDR3 DNA sequence: TGTGCCAGCAGTAGACGGGGACTGCAGAATCAGCCCCAGCATTTT. It encodes CASSRRGLQNQPQHF. The chain links TRBV6-6 to TRBJ1-5; D might be TRBD1 (5 bases). CDR1 MNHNY and CDR2 SVGAGI come from the germline V gene (reference sequence). The CDR3 length is 15 residues. V gave up 5 bases and J gave up 4 bases, with 15 bases separating them.

This clonotype was picked up many times. V and J are TRBV11-3 and TRBJ1-1; D is unclear. The V gene lost 5 bases and the J gene lost 1 base, with 8 bases spanning the gap. Germline V CDR1 and CDR2: SGHNT, YENEEA. The CDR3 has 13 amino acids. The chain's CDR3 is CASSPYKNTEAFF. The CDR3 DNA reads TGTGCCAGCAGCCCATACAAGAACACTGAAGCTTTCTTT.

Comments on this clonotype: At one of its ends the junction is not consistent with the germline gene, which may arise from a read error. The chain uses TRBV28 and TRBJ2-7, with a tentative D call TRBD1 (6 bases). CDR3 length equals 14 residues. Germline V gene data show CDR1 as MDHEN and CDR2 as SYDVKM. The CDR3 sequence is CASSSPGTTYDQYF. The CDR3 DNA sequence: TGTGCCAGCAGTTCGCCCGGGACAACCTACGATCAGTACTTC. Full variable domain (outside the CDR3, taken from reference TRBV28 and TRBJ2-7): DVKVTQSSRYLVKRTGEKVFLECVQDMDHENMFWYRQDPGLGLRLIYFSYDVKMKEKGDIPEGYSVSREKKERFSLILESASTNQTSMYLCASSSPGTTYDQYFGPGTRLTVT.

A few counts support this clonotype. The rearrangement links TRBV29-1 to TRBJ2-1; 11 bases align to TRBD2. The CDR3 is made up of 17 amino acids. Germline values: CDR1 SQVTM, CDR2 ANQGSEA. Trimming cost V 0 bases and J 10 bases; bases outside gene matches: 14. CDR3 in DNA: TGCAGCGTTGAAGATCTTGGGCTAGCGGGAGGCTTTAACGAGCAGTTCTTC. Protein product: CSVEDLGLAGGFNEQFF.

The table lists this clonotype with many counts. V is TRBV7-2 and J is TRBJ2-5, with 10 bases that match TRBD1. There are 14 residues in the CDR3. The V and J ends lost 6 bases and 2 bases, in that order; junction bases with no gene match: 3. CDR1 is SGHTA and CDR2 is FQGNSA in the germline V gene. CDR3 bases: TGTGCCAGCAGGGGGACAGGGGTACAAGAGACCCAGTACTTC. Translating it yields CASRGTGVQETQYF.

The sample holds many counts of this clonotype. Written as DNA, the CDR3 is TGTGCCAGCAGCTCCATTGCTCCCGTGATCTCCTACAATGAGCAGTTCTTC. It is translated as CASSSIAPVISYNEQFF. The chain couples TRBV11-2 to TRBJ2-1; D gene uncertain. CDR1 is SGHAT and CDR2 is FQNNGV in the germline V gene. The length of the CDR3 is 17 residues. V lost 4 bases, J lost 0 bases, and 16 bases lay in between.